This paragraph reports one TCR beta chain. The antigen is not known. This entry comes from a study of CD8+ T cells in alopecia areata. Study-level findings and limits: Association of baseline CD8+ expansion with response is uncertain owing to one nonresponder. Affected lesional scalp, above all in alopecia totalis/universalis, was more clonal than normal scalp.

As for treatment: oral pan-JAK inhibitor, 5-10 mg twice daily. Obtained from alopecia areata patients were lesional scalp punch biopsies along with peripheral blood. Using a FACSAria, the CD4+ and CD8+ T cells were sorted from the PBMCs. Germline loops: CDR1 SNHLY, CDR2 FYNNEI. There are 14 residues in the CDR3. V trimming: 4 bases; J trimming: 5 bases; junction bases outside the gene matches: 3. Sequencing templates came from extracted RNA that was reverse transcribed into cDNA. The protocol was immunoSEQ multiplex PCR, while the TCRdb copy is restricted to in-frame clones and leaves out a portion. The profile shows 150,000 to 200,000 clones, less than 65% of them singletons.

The J gene is TRBJ1-4, the V gene TRBV2, with 8 bases matching TRBD1. Sequencing used CD4+ T cells sorted from blood, obtained at week 24, from a patient treated with tofacitinib. This clonotype was sampled from a human donor with alopecia areata. The CDR3 DNA is TGTGCCAGCAGTGTACGGACAGGGAATGAAAAACTGTTTTTT. It translates to CASSVRTGNEKLFF. The whole variable domain, remainder taken from reference TRBV2 and TRBJ1-4, is EPEVTQTPSHQVTQMGQEVILRCVPISNHLYFYWYRQILGQKVEFLVSFYNNEISEKSEIFDDQFSVERPDGSNFTLKIRSTKLEDSAMYFCASSVRTGNEKLFFGSGTQLSVL.